A single sample gave rise to the 32 T cell receptor beta chains below, sequenced in a study of tumor-infiltrating lymphocytes in oesophageal squamous cell carcinoma (dated by TCRdb to 2016 to 2017). Library generation was performed with PCR. The listed sequencing device is Illumina HiSeq 2000. Using fastp trimming at Q25 and MiXCR clonotype assembly, TCRdb reanalyzed the public sequencing data and kept in-frame beta chains. Here each entry gathers all rows of one CDR3 protein and keeps the most common genes and DNA. The sample includes approximately 15,000 distinct CDR3 sequences, with roughly 50% observed a single time. Clones ranked in the top ten supply about a fifth of the sample. The sample taken for sequencing was esophageal tumor tissue. The receptors come from a male donor with esophageal squamous cell carcinoma.

This chain links TRBV6-1 with TRBJ1-1; no clear D gene. Germline V gene lookup returns CDR1 MNHNS and CDR2 SASEGT. CDR3 length: 12 residues. The germline V and J ends were trimmed by 6 bases and 2 bases, with 7 bases remaining between them. The CDR3 spells CASRRRNTEAFF. The CDR3 nucleotides read TGTGCCAGCAGGCGTAGAAACACTGAAGCTTTCTTT.

The V gene is TRBV7-4, the J gene TRBJ2-7, with 8 bases identical to TRBD2. TRBJ2-1 explains the end of the DNA better; the J call may be wrong. The length of the CDR3 is 15 residues. Germline V CDR1 and CDR2: SGHVT, SQSDAQ. CDR3 DNA sequence: TGTGCCAGCAGCCTAGGACTAGCCCGCACAGATACGCAGTTCTTC. Its protein is CASSLGLARTDTQFF.

This clonotype was seen at least ten times. This chain joins TRBV5-1 and TRBJ2-7, with no clear D. Germline CDR1 is SGHRS and CDR2 is YFSETQ. The CDR3 has 14 residues. The V gene lost 0 bases and the J gene lost 0 bases, with 7 bases spanning the gap. CDR3 coding DNA: TGCGCCAGCAGCTTGGAACCAAGCTCCTACGAGCAGTACTTC. Its protein is CASSLEPSSYEQYF.

By share of the sample, this clonotype is large. This chain links TRBV11-2 with TRBJ2-7; D is perhaps TRBD2 (5 bases). The CDR3 runs to 15 residues. Trimming cost V 5 bases and J 3 bases, with 17 bases left between them. Germline V gives CDR1 SGHAT, CDR2 FQNNGV. CDR3 in DNA: TGTGCCAGCAGCCCAGCGCGGGCCCCGGGCTACGAGCAGTACTTC. Its translation: CASSPARAPGYEQYF.

J is TRBJ2-6 and V is TRBV7-2, with a possible D match to TRBD1 (5 bases). Gene TRBJ2-4 matches the end of the DNA better, so the J call may be wrong. Germline assignment: CDR1 SGHTA and CDR2 FQGNSA. The CDR3 runs 15 residues. Here the CDR3 reads CASSPRQGAKNIQYF. In DNA form, the CDR3 reads TGTGCCAGCAGCCCCCGCCAGGGAGCCAAAAACATTCAGTACTTC.

The CDR3 region is CASSLGGPVENEQFF. In DNA, the CDR3 is TGTGCCAGCAGTTTAGGGGGTCCGGTTGAGAATGAGCAGTTCTTC. The V gene is TRBV6-1, the J gene TRBJ2-1; maybe TRBD1 (6 bases). Germline V gene sequence: CDR1 MNHNS, CDR2 SASEGT. V was cut by 5 bases and J by 7 bases, with 18 bases left in between. CDR3 length equals 15 residues.

This clonotype was counted only a few times. This chain links TRBV7-3 with TRBJ2-5; the D gene is possibly TRBD1 (6 bases). Trimming took 5 bases from V and 3 from J, leaving 16 bases between them. The CDR3 is made up of 15 amino acids. Germline V gene lookup returns CDR1 SGHTA and CDR2 FQGTGA. The CDR3 nucleotides are TGTGCCAGCAGCCGTTCCGGGACACCCGAAGAGACCCAGTACTTC. Translation: CASSRSGTPEETQYF.

About this clonotype itself: No conserved phenylalanine or tryptophan is present at the end of the CDR3, so a read error is the likely explanation. No DNA is shown, since the ends of the CDR3 on it are uncertain; the CDR3 is the one TCRdb lists. CDR3: CASSLVSRGGHEQYFGP. The chain is built from TRBV7-2 and TRBJ2-3; the D call of TRBD1 is as the table states it, not checked on the DNA. Germline values: CDR1 SGHTA, CDR2 FQGNSA. From its first to its last residue, the CDR3 has 17 amino acids.

This clonotype appeared many times. J is TRBJ1-2 and V is TRBV6-4; 7 positions agree with TRBD1. Germline-derived CDR1 and CDR2 are MRHNA and SNTAGT. The CDR3 sequence is 15 residues long. The trim removed 4 bases at V and 2 bases at J, leaving 7 bases unmatched. CDR3 loop: CASSVSGTENYGYTF. The DNA of the CDR3 is TGTGCCAGCAGTGTTTCCGGGACAGAGAACTATGGCTACACCTTC.

The chain links TRBV7-9 to TRBJ2-4, with TRBD2 matching over 9 bases. CDR1 and CDR2 (germline): SEHNR, FQNEAQ (reference sequence). The CDR3 has 16 amino acids. J lost 0 bases, V lost 4 bases, and 4 bases had no gene match. CDR3 DNA sequence: TGTGCCAGCAGCTATAGCGGGAGTTTAGCCAAAAACATTCAGTACTTC. Residues: CASSYSGSLAKNIQYF.

This clonotype appeared a few times. A junction boundary mismatches the germline segment, possibly from a read error. The CDR3 sequence: CANSLRAVTYEQYF. The CDR3 DNA reads TGTGCCAACAGCTTGAGGGCAGTGACCTACGAGCAGTACTTC. The chain combines TRBV7-2 with TRBJ2-4; the D gene is possibly TRBD2 (5 bases). Judging by the DNA end, TRBJ2-7 fits better; the J call may be wrong. Germline V gives CDR1 SGHTA, CDR2 FQGNSA. There are 14 residues in the CDR3.

V is TRBV18 and J is TRBJ2-3; 9 bases map to TRBD1. The J call is doubtful: the DNA matches TRBJ2-7 better. The V gene's germline CDR1 is KGHSH and CDR2 LQKENI. This CDR3 is built from 17 residues. This chain's CDR3 is CASSPLGGTGMVYEQYF. CDR3 DNA sequence: TGTGCCAGCTCACCCCTGGGGGGGACAGGGATGGTCTACGAGCAGTACTTC.

This clonotype came up many times. This chain joins TRBV7-2 and TRBJ2-1, with a tentative D call TRBD2 (7 bases). CDR1 is SGHTA and CDR2 is FQGNSA in the germline V gene. V lost 6 bases to trimming and J lost 12 bases, with 15 bases between them. The CDR3 sequence is 12 residues long. This chain's CDR3 is CASSWGGGSQFF. In DNA, the CDR3 is TGTGCCAGCAGTTGGGGGGGGGGCTCGCAGTTCTTC.

A remark on this clonotype: The CDR3 end shows no conserved phenylalanine or tryptophan, and so a read error is likely. It is unclear where the CDR3 begins or ends on the DNA, so no DNA is shown, and the CDR3 is as TCRdb lists it. The J gene is TRBJ2-6, the V gene TRBV7-2; the D call in the table, TRBD1, was not verified against the DNA. Germline assignment: CDR1 SGHTA and CDR2 FQGNSA. The CDR3 spans 16 amino acids, including both terminal residues. The CDR3 sequence is CASSRDRISDEQYFGA.

J is TRBJ2-5 and V is TRBV5-1; 8 nucleotides match TRBD2. The J call could be wrong; TRBJ2-7 is a better fit for the DNA end. Germline values: CDR1 SGHRS, CDR2 YFSETQ. There are 14 residues in the CDR3. CDR3 DNA: TGCGCCAGCAGCCTGGGACTAGAGGTCGGCGAGCAGTACTTC. This encodes CASSLGLEVGEQYF.

The V and J genes are TRBV7-2 and TRBJ2-7; no reliable D call. With the DNA end fitting TRBJ2-1 better, the J assignment may be wrong. The CDR3 sequence is 13 residues long. Germline V gives CDR1 SGHTA, CDR2 FQGNSA. CDR3 bases: TGTGCCAGCAGCCCAGCCTTGGCAGGAGAGCAGTTCTTC. Amino acids: CASSPALAGEQFF.

The rearrangement uses TRBV11-1 and TRBJ1-5; no clear D. The CDR3 spans 13 residues. Germline V lookup: CDR1 SGHAT, CDR2 FQDESV (reference sequence). V was clipped by 1 base and J by 4 bases, with 5 bases between them. The CDR3 here is CASSLEQNQPQHF. CDR3 nucleotide sequence: TGTGCCAGCAGCTTAGAACAAAATCAGCCCCAGCATTTT.

This clonotype is categorized as large (0.1 to 1%). This sequence joins TRBV25-1 and TRBJ2-6; no clear D. V was clipped by 4 bases and J by 0 bases, with 10 bases between them. Per the germline V gene, CDR1 is MGHDK and CDR2 is SYGVNS. The CDR3 spans 16 residues. CDR3 coding DNA: TGTGCCAGCAGTGGAAAGGCATGCTCTGGGGCCAACGTCCTGACTTTC. Protein: CASSGKACSGANVLTF. Full variable domain (missing parts from reference TRBV25-1 and TRBJ2-6): EADIYQTPRYLVIGTGKKITLECSQTMGHDKMYWYQQDPGMELHLIHYSYGVNSTEKGDLSSESTVSRIRTEHFPLTLESARPSHTSQYLCASSGKACSGANVLTFGAGSRLTVL.

Points on this clonotype: Sequence at one end of the junction differs from germline and may be a read error. This chain joins TRBV7-6 and TRBJ2-4; TRBD2 matches 7 bases. The end of the DNA is better explained by TRBJ2-1, so the J call may be wrong. CDR1 and CDR2 from the germline V gene are SGHVS and FNYEAQ. The CDR3 has 15 residues. DNA for the CDR3: TGTGCTAGCAGCTTAGGTAGCGGGTTTGGTAATGAGCAGTTCTTC. Residues: CASSLGSGFGNEQFF.

The count of this clonotype is one. A junction end diverges from the germline sequence, so it may reflect a read error. V is TRBV6-8 and J is TRBJ2-3; D is possibly TRBD1 (6 bases). The CDR3 loop spans 14 amino acids. Germline CDR1 and CDR2: MNHGY and SAAAGT. Here the CDR3 reads CTSSYYHRTDEQYF. In DNA, the CDR3 is TGTACCAGCAGTTATTATCACCGGACAGACGAGCAGTATTTT.

This clonotype is classed as large. The chain carries TRBV5-4 and TRBJ1-1; possible D gene TRBD1, 6 bases. The V end lost 2 bases, the J end lost 1 base, and 15 bases lay between the germline ends. Germline V lookup: CDR1 SGHNT, CDR2 YYREEE (reference sequence). This CDR3 comprises 16 residues. This CDR3 is CASSFGSGVANTEAFF. The CDR3 region has the DNA TGTGCCAGCAGCTTTGGTTCAGGGGTTGCGAACACTGAAGCTTTCTTT.

This chain uses TRBV7-4 with TRBJ2-3; 8 positions agree with TRBD2. The better agreement between TRBJ2-1 and the DNA end casts doubt on the J call. There are 15 residues in the CDR3. Germline assignment: CDR1 SGHVT and CDR2 SQSDAQ. In DNA, the CDR3 is TGTGCCAGCAGCCCAAGCGGGGGTGCCTACAATGAGCAGTTCTTC. This translates into CASSPSGGAYNEQFF.

This sequence joins TRBV7-6 and TRBJ2-5; D unresolved. Trimming cost V 2 bases and J 11 bases, with 9 bases left between them. The CDR3 length is 11 residues. Germline CDR1 is SGHVS and CDR2 is FNYEAQ. The CDR3 sequence: CASSLINEQYF. The CDR3 DNA follows: TGTGCCAGCAGCTTAATCAATGAGCAGTACTTC.

The CDR3 spells CASSFGTENTGELFF. CDR3 bases: TGTGCCAGCAGTTTCGGGACAGAGAACACCGGGGAGCTGTTTTTT. The rearrangement uses TRBV27 and TRBJ2-2, with 7 bases that match TRBD1. Looked up from germline, CDR1 is MNHEY and CDR2 is SMNVEV (reference sequence). V gave up 3 bases and J gave up 1 base; unmatched junction bases: 2. The CDR3 length is 15 residues.

The V gene is TRBV7-3, the J gene TRBJ2-7; no definite D call. The V end was cut by 2 bases, the J end by 7 bases, with 6 bases between. From germline, CDR1 is SGHTA and CDR2 FQGTGA. The CDR3 is made up of 11 amino acids. CDR3 DNA sequence: TGTGCCAGCAGCTTAGGCAATGAGCAGTACTTC. Translated, it gives CASSLGNEQYF.

The rearrangement uses TRBV7-2 and TRBJ2-1; the match to TRBD2 covers 7 bases. The CDR3 totals 14 residues. Trimming cost V 10 bases and J 2 bases; bases outside gene matches: 8. In germline, CDR1 is SGHTA, CDR2 FQGNSA. The CDR3 sequence is CATNSGWPYNEQFF. CDR3 DNA sequence: TGTGCCACCAATAGCGGGTGGCCCTACAATGAGCAGTTCTTC.

This chain links TRBV24-1 with TRBJ2-1; 9 bases align to TRBD1. This CDR3 region has 17 residues. Germline CDR1 is KGHDR and CDR2 is SFDVKD. J was trimmed by 7 bases and V by 0 bases; bases with no gene match: 9. The CDR3 sequence: CATSDLTSGTGRNEQFF. For the CDR3, the DNA is TGTGCCACCAGTGATTTGACCTCCGGGACAGGGAGGAATGAGCAGTTCTTC.

The V and J genes are TRBV12-3 or TRBV12-4 and TRBJ1-1; TRBD1 might be the D (6 bases). Trimming removed 5 bases from V and 0 bases from J, with 10 bases in between. The CDR3 loop spans 14 amino acids. CDR3 region: CASSTGPLNTEAFF. For the CDR3, the DNA is TGTGCCAGCAGTACAGGGCCCCTGAACACTGAAGCTTTCTTT.

With regard to this clonotype: No conserved phenylalanine or tryptophan is present at the end of the CDR3, so a read error is the likely explanation. No DNA is shown, since the ends of the CDR3 on it are uncertain; the CDR3 is the one TCRdb lists. The chain employs TRBV5-1 and TRBJ2-6; the table assigns TRBD2, which was not confirmed against the DNA. Looked up from germline, CDR1 is SGHRS and CDR2 is YFSETQ. The CDR3 is 17 amino acids in total, end residues counted. The CDR3 spells CASSLVSGSIYEQYFGA.

This clonotype was counted many times. In this CDR3 the conserved last residue, phenylalanine or tryptophan, is missing, so a read error is likely. The limits of the CDR3 on the DNA are not certain, so only TCRdb's listed CDR3 is given. The V gene is TRBV7-9, the J gene TRBJ2-7. Per germline, CDR1 SEHNR and CDR2 FQNEAQ (reference sequence). The CDR3 is 18 amino acids in total, end residues counted. The CDR3 spells CASSIIGVTPQDGYTFGS.

This chain uses TRBV7-4 with TRBJ2-5; D ambiguous. This CDR3 comprises 15 residues. The germline V and J ends were trimmed by 2 bases and 1 base, with 11 bases remaining between them. CDR1 is SGHVT and CDR2 is SQSDAQ in the germline V gene. The CDR3 DNA reads as TGTGCCAGCAGCTTATTTGCCGGCTTCCAAGAGACCCAGTACTTC. Translated, it gives CASSLFAGFQETQYF.

The chain employs TRBV7-2 and TRBJ2-1; D perhaps matches TRBD1 (5 bases). The J call may not be correct, given that the DNA end is closer to TRBJ2-7. Looked up from germline, CDR1 is SGHTA and CDR2 is FQGNSA. The CDR3 is 14 residues long. This CDR3 is CASSPDSTGYEQYF. CDR3 bases: TGTGCCAGCAGTCCTGACTCCACAGGCTACGAGCAGTACTTC.